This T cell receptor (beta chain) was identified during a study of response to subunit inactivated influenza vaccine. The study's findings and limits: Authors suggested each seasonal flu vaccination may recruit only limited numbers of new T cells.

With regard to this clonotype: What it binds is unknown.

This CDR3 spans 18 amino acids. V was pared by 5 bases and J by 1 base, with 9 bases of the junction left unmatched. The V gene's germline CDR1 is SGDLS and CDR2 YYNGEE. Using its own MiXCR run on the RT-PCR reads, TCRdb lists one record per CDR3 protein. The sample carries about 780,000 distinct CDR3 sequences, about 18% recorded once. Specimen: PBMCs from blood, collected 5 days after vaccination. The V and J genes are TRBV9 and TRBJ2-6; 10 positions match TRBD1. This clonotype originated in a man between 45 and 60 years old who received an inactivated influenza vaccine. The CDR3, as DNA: TGTGCCAGCAGTCTCGGGGACAGGGGATGGTCTGGGGCCAACGTCCTGACTTTC. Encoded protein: CASSLGDRGWSGANVLTF.